This TCR beta chain stems from a study of shared clonotypes between healthy human individuals (dated by TCRdb to the early 2020s). About the full investigation: The cohort comprised a couple of women and three men aged 18 to 49 years. Per donor, three plates each were used for CD4 naive and CD4 memory, two for CD8 naive, and one for CD8 memory. To estimate repertoire size and how much clonotype sharing occurs between individuals, the study deeply sequenced the blood TCR repertoires of several healthy adults. To increase sequencing depth and limit assay-specific biases, different laboratories used diverse techniques to prepare libraries and sequence TCR repertoires. Per donor, leukapheresis produced somewhere between about 0.94 and 9 billion PBMCs.

Healthy HIV-negative adults with no recently reported acute infections or vaccinations were included as donors. Every donor was a Caucasian adult residing in Nashville, Tennessee, USA. CD4+ T cells were enriched through magnetic negative selection, after which naive cells were positively selected on CD45RA and the remaining negative fraction served as the memory subset. Blood was obtained by leukapheresis, after which PBMCs were separated by Ficoll-Histopaque density gradient centrifugation and cryopreserved in liquid nitrogen vapor phase. Purity and quantity of every magnetically sorted T cell population were checked by analytical flow cytometry. Genomic DNA was isolated from every sorted fraction and measured by UV absorbance on a Nanodrop 2000c. Study-wide conclusions, independent of this receptor: Because the study included a small number of donors, the genetic and exposure-history diversity represented was limited. Pairwise subsampling indicated that sequencing depth was expected to affect the degree of clonotype sharing among donors. About 5% of naive CD4, around 3.6% of naive CD8, approximately 2.2% of memory CD4, and more than 0.35% of memory CD8 clonotypes were shared across a few donors. Only blood was sampled, and tissue TCR repertoires likely differ from those in blood. Even with the large sequencing depth, rarefaction of the sorted-subset datasets indicated that sequencing was incomplete. Higher generation probabilities were observed for clonotypes shared by all four sorted-subset donors than for non-shared clonotypes. Naive subsets generally had larger estimated clonotype richness than memory subsets did.

A remark on this clone: No antigen is known for it. No base-level quality is on record; no much larger clone is a single base apart.

Using the deep immunoSEQ assay, multiplex PCR amplified TCR CDR3 regions from genomic DNA. Extracted genomic DNA from each cell subset was spread evenly across all wells of several immunoSEQ 96-well plates, with each plate serving as a replicate. For sorted subsets, around 200 ng genomic DNA, equal to 30,000 to 35,000 T cell genomes, was loaded into each replicate PCR. The purified libraries were quantified using a Qubit 3.0 fluorometer, sized with a Bioanalyzer 2100, and then quantified again using the KAPA Library Quantification kit. A separate single-read 150-cycle Illumina NextSeq 550 flow cell was used to sequence each immunoSEQ 96-well plate. The authors' analysis ran thus. Because the immunoSEQ output held only junctional sequences and lacked quality scores, the filtering could not match the filtering applied to full-length reads. Sequences were annotated with PyIR, a Python wrapper for IgBLAST v1.9, using IMGT germline references to assign V/J genes and CDR3. Any read was removed if the V/J assignment was weak (E-value above 1e-6), the CDR3 was missing, or the read contained stop codons, out-of-frame junctions, or ambiguous translated residues. V3J clonotypes were defined as sequences sharing an identical inferred V gene, J gene, and CDR3 amino acid sequence. Percentage overlap between repertoires was computed as shared unique clonotypes divided by the size of the smaller repertoire. Repertoire richness was assessed with RTK rarefaction, the Chao1 estimator, and Recon v2.1 estimates of unobserved clonotypes. Generation probabilities for all TCRbeta clonotypes obtained by the gDNA method from several donors were computed using OLGA. TCRdb obtained this table from immuneACCESS and retained in-frame rearrangements with V and J assigned. These tables miss some clones; where compared with another copy, unresolved V genes account for less than half of the shortfall, and the remainder is unexplained. The V and J calls and clone size were taken over from that table, and D and trimming were inferred from the DNA. Recorded for this sample are some 2,500,000 clones; 93% of them occurred a single time. The top ten clones comprise about 0.39% of the sample.

V is clipped by 0 bases and J by 0 bases, and the sequence between their germline boundaries is 9 bases long. From cysteine to phenylalanine, the CDR3 is 16 amino acids long. The entry retains the CDR3 DNA only, 48 bases that are in frame from base 1. CDR1 LNHDA and CDR2 SQIVND were looked up in the germline V gene (reference sequence). The TCR was taken from a man younger than 35 in good health. Some clones in this sample may be carry-over from other donors' samples. Sequencing used naive CD4+ T cells from PBMCs. What the cell subset or site label conveys for this sample: CD45RA+ positively selected. The chain uses TRBV19 and TRBJ2-4; there is no confident call for the D gene. The CDR3 region has the sequence CASSIDPQLAKNIQYF. The sequenced DNA: TGTGCCAGTAGTATAGATCCCCAACTAGCCAAAAACATTCAGTACTTC.